Listed below are T cell receptor beta chains from one sample, sequenced in a study of blood T cell repertoires in COVID-19. The repertoire was sequenced with immunoSEQ multiplex PCR; TCRdb's copy has only in-frame clones and lacks some. The sample consists of 200,000 to 250,000 clones, almost 85% of them appearing once. The sequenced sample consisted of peripheral blood. These receptor sequences come from a woman aged 40 to 49 with acute or convalescent COVID-19. CDR3s include the opening cysteine and the closing phenylalanine or tryptophan. The order of the fields is D gene, clone size, J gene, CDR3 length, V gene, CDR3 protein, CDR3 DNA. A D gene is named only where the DNA matches it firmly. Clone sizes are given selectively: once, few, many, or a class where the clone is expanded.

d_gene: NA
abundance: NA
j_gene: TRBJ2-1
len: 12
v_gene: TRBV19
CDR3aa: CVSSIGGNEQFF
CDR3nt: TGTGTCAGTAGTATAGGCGGGAATGAGCAGTTCTTC

d_gene: TRBD1
abundance: few
j_gene: TRBJ1-2
len: 14
v_gene: TRBV5-6
CDR3aa: CASSLTGTGDGYTF
CDR3nt: TGTGCCAGCAGTCTTACCGGGACAGGGGATGGCTACACCTTC

d_gene: TRBD1
abundance: NA
j_gene: TRBJ1-2
len: 14
v_gene: TRBV3-1/TRBV3-2
CDR3aa: CASSQEQGGYGYTF
CDR3nt: TGTGCCAGCAGCCAAGAGCAGGGGGGCTATGGCTACACCTTC

d_gene: NA
abundance: NA
j_gene: TRBJ2-1
len: 13
v_gene: TRBV5-4
CDR3aa: CASSFGRENEQFF
CDR3nt: TGTGCCAGCAGCTTTGGTAGGGAGAATGAGCAGTTCTTC

d_gene: NA
abundance: once
j_gene: TRBJ2-1
len: 19
v_gene: TRBV4-2
CDR3aa: CASSQDVDPGVGSYNEQFF
CDR3nt: TGTGCCAGCAGCCAAGATGTCGATCCGGGGGTGGGCTCCTACAATGAGCAGTTCTTC

d_gene: NA
abundance: NA
j_gene: TRBJ2-7
len: 14
v_gene: TRBV6-4
CDR3aa: CASRGGDISYEQYF
CDR3nt: TGTGCCAGCAGGGGGGGGGACATCTCCTACGAGCAGTACTTC

d_gene: TRBD1
abundance: NA
j_gene: TRBJ2-2
len: 17
v_gene: TRBV11-2
CDR3aa: CASSLNGARGRTGELFF
CDR3nt: TGTGCCAGCAGCTTAAATGGCGCCAGGGGGCGCACCGGGGAGCTGTTTTTT

d_gene: TRBD1
abundance: NA
j_gene: TRBJ2-1
len: 15
v_gene: TRBV7-3
CDR3aa: CASSSTGALYNEQFF
CDR3nt: TGTGCCAGCAGCTCCACAGGGGCCCTCTACAATGAGCAGTTCTTC

d_gene: TRBD1
abundance: NA
j_gene: TRBJ1-4
len: 16
v_gene: TRBV7-6
CDR3aa: CASSPYPGQGREKLFF
CDR3nt: TGTGCCAGCAGCCCTTATCCGGGACAGGGAAGAGAAAAACTGTTTTTT

d_gene: NA
abundance: NA
j_gene: TRBJ2-1
len: 15
v_gene: TRBV5-4
CDR3aa: CASSPGRSSYNEQFF
CDR3nt: TGTGCCAGCAGCCCGGGGAGGAGCTCCTACAATGAGCAGTTCTTC

d_gene: TRBD2
abundance: NA
j_gene: TRBJ2-3
len: 17
v_gene: TRBV2
CDR3aa: CASSVIPSGRPTDTQYF
CDR3nt: TGTGCCAGCAGTGTTATTCCTAGCGGGAGACCCACAGATACGCAGTATTTT

d_gene: NA
abundance: NA
j_gene: TRBJ1-2
len: 15
v_gene: TRBV6-1
CDR3aa: CASSERSGANYGYTF
CDR3nt: TGTGCCAGCAGTGAAAGGTCAGGGGCTAACTATGGCTACACCTTC

d_gene: TRBD2
abundance: once
j_gene: TRBJ2-7
len: 16
v_gene: TRBV2
CDR3aa: CASIGGPTSGSYEQYF
CDR3nt: TGTGCCAGCATTGGGGGCCCGACTAGCGGGAGCTACGAGCAGTACTTC

d_gene: TRBD1
abundance: NA
j_gene: TRBJ2-1
len: 14
v_gene: TRBV3-1/TRBV3-2
CDR3aa: CASTLLGQFNEQFF
CDR3nt: TGTGCCAGCACCCTATTGGGACAGTTCAATGAGCAGTTCTTC

d_gene: NA
abundance: NA
j_gene: TRBJ2-2
len: 15
v_gene: TRBV4-2
CDR3aa: CASSPKAPHTGELFF
CDR3nt: TGTGCCAGCAGCCCCAAAGCCCCCCACACCGGGGAGCTGTTTTTT

d_gene: NA
abundance: NA
j_gene: TRBJ2-7
len: 14
v_gene: TRBV7-2
CDR3aa: CASLADGYSYEQYF
CDR3nt: TGTGCCAGCTTGGCCGACGGGTACTCCTACGAGCAGTACTTC

d_gene: NA
abundance: NA
j_gene: TRBJ1-1
len: 13
v_gene: TRBV19
CDR3aa: CASSIDSGDGAFF
CDR3nt: TGTGCCAGTAGTATAGATTCGGGGGACGGAGCTTTCTTT

d_gene: NA
abundance: NA
j_gene: TRBJ1-5
len: 12
v_gene: TRBV10-3
CDR3aa: CAISAVNQPQHF
CDR3nt: TGTGCCATCAGTGCCGTAAATCAGCCCCAGCATTTT

d_gene: NA
abundance: NA
j_gene: TRBJ2-1
len: 12
v_gene: TRBV24-1
CDR3aa: CATSRLDNEQFF
CDR3nt: TGTGCCACCAGTCGACTAGACAATGAGCAGTTCTTC

d_gene: NA
abundance: NA
j_gene: TRBJ1-2
len: 15
v_gene: TRBV4-1
CDR3aa: CASSQETGGFYGYTF
CDR3nt: TGCGCCAGCAGCCAAGAGACGGGGGGCTTTTATGGCTACACCTTC

d_gene: TRBD1
abundance: once
j_gene: TRBJ1-5
len: 15
v_gene: TRBV7-2
CDR3aa: CASRRGTVYNQPQHF
CDR3nt: TGTGCCAGCCGAAGGGGGACAGTTTACAATCAGCCCCAGCATTTT

d_gene: NA
abundance: NA
j_gene: TRBJ1-4
len: 14
v_gene: TRBV27
CDR3aa: CASSLRRANEKLFF
CDR3nt: TGTGCCAGCAGTTTACGACGGGCTAATGAAAAACTGTTTTTT

d_gene: NA
abundance: NA
j_gene: TRBJ2-3
len: 13
v_gene: TRBV11-2
CDR3aa: CASRPSGTDTQYF
CDR3nt: TGTGCCAGCAGACCTTCAGGCACAGATACGCAGTATTTT

d_gene: TRBD2
abundance: NA
j_gene: TRBJ2-7
len: 15
v_gene: TRBV5-4
CDR3aa: CASSNLAGGTYEQYF
CDR3nt: TGTGCCAGCAGCAACCTAGCGGGAGGCACCTACGAGCAGTACTTC

d_gene: TRBD1
abundance: NA
j_gene: TRBJ2-5
len: 12
v_gene: TRBV19
CDR3aa: CAGRNRGETQYF
CDR3nt: TGTGCCGGTAGGAACAGGGGAGAGACCCAGTACTTC

d_gene: NA
abundance: NA
j_gene: TRBJ2-1
len: 14
v_gene: TRBV7-2
CDR3aa: CASSRERGYNEQFF
CDR3nt: TGTGCCAGCAGCAGGGAACGGGGCTACAATGAGCAGTTCTTC

d_gene: NA
abundance: NA
j_gene: TRBJ2-2
len: 17
v_gene: TRBV5-1
CDR3aa: CASGHRGSQTNTGELFF
CDR3nt: TGCGCCAGCGGACATAGGGGTTCTCAAACGAACACCGGGGAGCTGTTTTTT

d_gene: NA
abundance: NA
j_gene: TRBJ2-7
len: 13
v_gene: TRBV30
CDR3aa: CAWSVQRNYEQYF
CDR3nt: TGTGCCTGGAGTGTTCAGAGGAACTACGAGCAGTACTTC

d_gene: NA
abundance: once
j_gene: TRBJ2-1
len: 11
v_gene: TRBV27
CDR3aa: CASGSYNEQFF
CDR3nt: TGTGCGTCGGGCTCCTACAATGAGCAGTTCTTC

d_gene: NA
abundance: once
j_gene: TRBJ2-6
len: 16
v_gene: TRBV6-6
CDR3aa: CASSYGQPSGANVLTF
CDR3nt: TGTGCCAGCAGTTACGGACAGCCTTCTGGGGCCAACGTCCTGACTTTC

d_gene: NA
abundance: NA
j_gene: TRBJ1-3
len: 16
v_gene: TRBV7-2
CDR3aa: CASSLKVTGTGNTIYF
CDR3nt: TGTGCCAGCAGCTTAAAGGTCACAGGGACTGGAAACACCATATATTTT

d_gene: NA
abundance: once
j_gene: TRBJ2-5
len: 14
v_gene: TRBV7-2
CDR3aa: CASSHSARGETQYF
CDR3nt: TGTGCCAGCAGCCACAGCGCACGGGGGGAGACCCAGTACTTC

d_gene: TRBD1
abundance: NA
j_gene: TRBJ1-4
len: 17
v_gene: TRBV7-9
CDR3aa: CASSLVRGTATNEKLFF
CDR3nt: TGTGCCAGCAGCTTAGTAAGGGGGACAGCAACTAATGAAAAACTGTTTTTT

d_gene: TRBD1
abundance: NA
j_gene: TRBJ1-1
len: 15
v_gene: TRBV9
CDR3aa: CASSVEVGGLTEAFF
CDR3nt: TGTGCCAGCAGCGTAGAGGTAGGGGGCCTCACTGAAGCTTTCTTT

d_gene: TRBD1
abundance: NA
j_gene: TRBJ1-2
len: 14
v_gene: TRBV9
CDR3aa: CASSGTGRHYGYTF
CDR3nt: TGTGCCAGCAGCGGGACAGGGCGTCACTATGGCTACACCTTC

d_gene: NA
abundance: NA
j_gene: TRBJ2-7
len: 15
v_gene: TRBV7-2
CDR3aa: CASSLGAGVPYEQYF
CDR3nt: TGTGCCAGCAGCTTAGGGGCAGGGGTACCCTACGAGCAGTACTTC

d_gene: TRBD1
abundance: NA
j_gene: TRBJ1-2
len: 15
v_gene: TRBV6-5
CDR3aa: CASRDPGQGAHGYTF
CDR3nt: TGTGCCAGCAGGGATCCGGGACAGGGGGCGCATGGCTACACCTTC

d_gene: NA
abundance: NA
j_gene: TRBJ2-1
len: 12
v_gene: TRBV6-6
CDR3aa: CAIRGLFNEQFF
CDR3nt: TGTGCCATCAGGGGACTGTTCAATGAGCAGTTCTTC

d_gene: NA
abundance: NA
j_gene: TRBJ2-1
len: 15
v_gene: TRBV19
CDR3aa: CASSIIPAGYNEQFF
CDR3nt: TGTGCCAGTAGTATTATTCCAGCGGGCTACAATGAGCAGTTCTTC

d_gene: NA
abundance: NA
j_gene: TRBJ2-2
len: 16
v_gene: TRBV6-4
CDR3aa: CASSDTGSRDTGELFF
CDR3nt: TGTGCCAGCAGTGACACCGGGTCCCGGGACACCGGGGAGCTGTTTTTT

d_gene: NA
abundance: NA
j_gene: TRBJ1-5
len: 13
v_gene: TRBV29-1
CDR3aa: CSVVPPGGQPQHF
CDR3nt: TGCAGCGTTGTTCCGCCGGGGGGCCAGCCCCAGCATTTT

d_gene: NA
abundance: NA
j_gene: TRBJ1-4
len: 15
v_gene: TRBV27
CDR3aa: CASSLRSSRGEKLFF
CDR3nt: TGTGCCAGCAGTCTCCGAAGCTCCCGGGGTGAAAAACTGTTTTTT

d_gene: TRBD1
abundance: NA
j_gene: TRBJ2-7
len: 14
v_gene: TRBV10-3
CDR3aa: CATSAWTGTYEQYF
CDR3nt: TGTGCCACGAGTGCCTGGACAGGGACCTACGAGCAGTACTTC

d_gene: NA
abundance: once
j_gene: TRBJ1-1
len: 15
v_gene: TRBV15
CDR3aa: CATSGRGQGNTEAFF
CDR3nt: TGTGCCACCAGCGGTAGGGGACAAGGTAACACTGAAGCTTTCTTT

d_gene: TRBD1
abundance: few
j_gene: TRBJ2-2
len: 18
v_gene: TRBV14
CDR3aa: CASSQATGGPWSTGELFF
CDR3nt: TGTGCCAGCAGCCAAGCAACAGGGGGCCCTTGGAGCACCGGGGAGCTGTTTTTT

d_gene: NA
abundance: NA
j_gene: TRBJ2-1
len: 13
v_gene: TRBV7-2
CDR3aa: CASSYTGFDEQFF
CDR3nt: TGTGCCAGCAGCTATACAGGATTCGATGAGCAGTTCTTC

d_gene: NA
abundance: NA
j_gene: TRBJ1-2
len: 14
v_gene: TRBV6-6
CDR3aa: CASSYGGHNYGYTF
CDR3nt: TGTGCCAGCAGTTACGGGGGACATAACTATGGCTACACCTTC

d_gene: NA
abundance: NA
j_gene: TRBJ1-5
len: 16
v_gene: TRBV11-2
CDR3aa: CASSPGEGTYNQPQHF
CDR3nt: TGTGCCAGCAGTCCGGGGGAGGGGACGTACAATCAGCCCCAGCATTTT

d_gene: NA
abundance: NA
j_gene: TRBJ2-7
len: 10
v_gene: TRBV20-1
CDR3aa: CSALGYEQYF
CDR3nt: TGCAGTGCCCTCGGCTACGAGCAGTACTTC

d_gene: NA
abundance: NA
j_gene: TRBJ1-3
len: 14
v_gene: TRBV6-2/TRBV6-3
CDR3aa: CASSYGSSGNTIYF
CDR3nt: TGTGCCAGCAGTTACGGGAGCTCTGGAAACACCATATATTTT